This T cell receptor (beta chain) was recovered during a study of cytomegalovirus exposure and HLA in healthy donors (dated by TCRdb to about 2017). Regarding the study in general: An earlier analysis of 587 of the donors reported approximately 280 Gb of sequence data and 117 million unique TCR beta sequences obtained from some 200 million T cells. An earlier analysis of more than 450 of the donors used high-throughput TCR beta sequencing to judge whether each TCR beta V gene segment behaved as functional or pseudogenic. Besides the first cohort of around 700 subjects, a separate validation cohort made up of 95 to 150 different subjects was used. The study combined high-throughput TCR immunosequencing, statistical association of individual TCRs with disease status, and machine learning to predict cytomegalovirus infection status. An early release that covered about 600 HLA-typed donors contained approximately 300 gigabases of sequencing data and 85 million to 100 million unique TCR sequences. Both class I and class II loci were covered by HLA typing, at four-digit resolution. Among about 410 genotyped donors of the cohort, an average of around 220,000 unique TCR beta nucleotide sequences was sequenced per donor, of which 15% to 20% were non-productive. The study was designed to test whether signatures of past pathogen exposure could be identified by cataloging public T cell receptors. A few DR-DQ haplotypes were handled as single units for association and clustering because linkage in the cohort was strong. A later analysis re-examined previously published TCR beta repertoires from about 700 donors and added high-resolution HLA genotyping to investigate patterns of TCR occurrence. Of the 350 to 450 genotyped donors, approximately 83% fell in the genetic ancestry cluster associated with self-reported Caucasian donors. A later genetic analysis took genome-wide SNP genotypes for about three fifths of the 666 donors and used that subset as a discovery cohort. Typing coverage varied by locus: roughly 620-640 donors for A, B, C, DRB1 and DQB1; roughly 520 for DQA1; over 600 for DPA1; under 490 for DPB1. The T cell repertoires of around 670 subjects were profiled by immunosequencing and related to cytomegalovirus serostatus. The later analysis used no new phenotypic data to find candidate immune exposures, relying instead on TCR beta sequences and their occurrence across donors. All discovery cohort repertoires had been generated on a single sequencing platform. Donor age, sex, ethnicity and CMV serostatus were compiled together with the repertoire data. What the work shows at the level of the full study, not this receptor alone: Sequencing depth was assumed to be roughly uniform across donors in the presence/absence analyses, though that assumption may not hold. Linkage disequilibrium might explain the correlated functional status among segregating V segments, but an unknown experimental factor could not be excluded. While some public TCRs were present in many individuals, most TCR sequences turned up only very rarely across donors. In a later analysis, HLA-associated TCR beta chains showed more clonal expansion and lower generation probabilities than non-associated chains that were equally common. The authors suggested that the approach could potentially be generalized to other disease states and immunological phenotypes. The earlier analysis of almost 600 of the donors excluded seventeen rarely observed V segments, including chromosome 9 orphons, because counts were too low. V-gene and J-gene trimming of TCR beta chains was associated with a missense DCLRE1C variant in a later genetic analysis, and the association was replicated in an independent cohort. A few of the identified cytomegalovirus-associated TCR beta chains were confirmed in vitro to be specific for cytomegalovirus antigens. In a later analysis, the rate of TCR association differed among HLA loci, with DRB1 alleles having the most associated TCRs and HLA-C alleles having the fewest. In a later analysis, around 17,000 TCR beta sequences were associated with specific HLA alleles at a false discovery rate of 0.05. The sequencing pipeline was judged likely to have produced a cluster of highly shared sequence variants as a technical artifact. Because some donors lacked HLA typing at each locus, the association tests relied only on the typed subset. When HLA alleles, especially DR and DQ, strongly co-occurred, TCR associations were difficult to assign to individual alleles. The study listed 164 TCR beta chains as associated with cytomegalovirus. In a later genetic analysis, fewer N-insertions in productive TCRs were reported among donors in an Asian-associated ancestry cluster than the approximately 630-donor mean. According to a later analysis, parvovirus B19, influenza, CMV and Epstein-Barr virus appeared linked to several top co-occurrence clusters. Broadly in line with IMGT annotations, most TCR beta V segments showed up in productive rearrangements about 87% or about 30% of the time in an earlier analysis of about 500 of the donors. CMV serostatus was the only immune exposure information available for the cohort. According to a later analysis, most CMV-associated TCR beta chains appeared to be HLA-restricted, and the HLA associations seemed to be driven largely by CMV exposure. In this cohort, only TCR beta chains were sequenced, and detectable features were limited by the absence of alpha or paired-chain data. The classifier was reported to diagnose cytomegalovirus status with high specificity and sensitivity in both the original and validation cohorts. A further reported finding was that TCR beta sequences accurately predicted the HLA-A and HLA-B alleles for most subjects in the first cohort.

This clone appeared once. There is no known antigen for this receptor. The input lacks base qualities; no much larger clone sits a single base away. The cohort comprised 550 to 700 healthy bone marrow donors. At the time of sampling, every cohort member was nominally healthy, though immune exposures that went unrecorded were likely present. The donor tested CMV seronegative, placing the donor among the 300 to 450 seronegative members of the cohort. Every donor gave a peripheral blood sample, and the peripheral blood mononuclear cells from that sample were used for TCR beta sequencing. The Qiagen DNeasy Blood Extraction Kit was used to extract genomic DNA from the blood cell samples. Libraries were prepared through the immunoSEQ multiplex PCR assay. A mixture of 60 forward primers for TCR Vbeta segments and 13 reverse primers for TCR Jbeta segments was used in the multiplex PCR. The CDR3 region of rearranged TCR beta genes was amplified from genomic DNA by a multiplex PCR assay. Amplified TCR beta libraries were sequenced as 87-base-pair reads on the Illumina HiSeq System. Under the source paper's analysis protocol: A later analysis counted 65 million to 90 million unique TCR beta chains across the 666 repertoires, and 9.5 million to 11 million of these chains were shared by at least two donors. A nearest-neighbor algorithm error-corrected the raw reads and collapsed the reads into unique sequences, merging closely related sequences to remove PCR and sequencing errors. To assign V, D and J gene segments, CDR3 sequences were aligned to IMGT reference sequences. For a sequence to be retained, a match of at least six nucleotides was required to both a V gene segment and a J gene segment. Rearrangements were classified as productive when the CDR3 lacked stop codons and remained in frame with V and J, and all other rearrangements were classified as non-productive. Following IMGT convention, CDR3 was defined as the stretch from the second conserved V-encoded cysteine to the conserved J-encoded phenylalanine. Sequences without an unambiguous match to a single V gene segment were excluded from the earlier analysis of 450 to 650 of the donors. An earlier analysis of several hundred of the donors called V segments functional above 56.7% productive rearrangements and segregating when the between-donor standard deviation exceeded 5%. To diagnose cytomegalovirus status from the catalog of TCR beta chain sequences, a statistical classification framework was built. A later analysis assigned V and J genes by comparing TCR nucleotide sequences with IMGT/GENE-DB human TR gene sequences. A later analysis assigned CDR3 sequences and most-parsimonious VDJ recombination scenarios with the TCRdist pipeline. In a later analysis, every TCR beta chain was defined by the combination of its CDR3 amino acid sequence and its V-gene family, and reads without a unique V-gene family were dropped. A later analysis removed 500 to 650 highly shared, low-generation-probability nucleotide sequences to deal with suspected cross-contamination and a sequencing artifact. In a later analysis, a clonal expansion index was calculated for each public chain from normalized within-repertoire ranks of inferred template counts. Generation probabilities in a later analysis came from a VDJ recombination model fitted to out-of-frame rearrangements, and those results were checked against IGoR. A later analysis scored TCR-TCR, TCR-HLA and TCR-CMV co-occurrence with hypergeometric tests, applying a repertoire-size bias correction to TCR pairs. To estimate false discovery rates, a later analysis permuted the HLA or CMV assignments 20 times. In a later analysis, co-occurring TCRs were grouped with DBSCAN, and TCRdist sequence similarity was added when clustering was performed within HLA-allele-positive subsets. For co-occurrence clustering, repertoires with fewer than 30,000 or more than 120,000 public chains were excluded, along with about five repertoires with anomalous nucleotide sharing. TCRdb retrieved this table from immuneACCESS and kept in-frame rearrangements only. Not all clones are present; in checked studies, unresolved V genes account for under half, and no reason is known for the remainder. V and J calls and clone size are copied from that table; D and trimming were computed from the DNA. The sample yields 160,000 or so clones; over 80% were counted once. The ten largest clones take up approximately 1.5% of the sample.

Source material: PBMCs. The receptor comes from a woman between 18 and 29 years old in good health and CMV-seronegative.

The base sequence is TGCAGCGTTGAAGAGTACCGCGACTATGGCTACACCTTC. The translation is CSVEEYRDYGYTF. The chain joins TRBV29-1 to TRBJ1-2; the D gene assignment is ambiguous. The CDR3, from cysteine to phenylalanine, totals 13 residues. Only the CDR3 part of the read is kept: 39 bases, read in frame from the first base. Reading the germline V gene gives CDR1 SQVTM and CDR2 ANQGSEA. The V and J ends are trimmed by 0 bases and 3 bases, leaving 8 bases between them.